One and the same sample provided the 23 T cell receptor beta chains below, sequenced in a study of cytomegalovirus exposure and HLA in healthy donors. PCR was performed using 60 Vbeta and 13 Jbeta primers. The data were produced by immunoSEQ multiplex PCR, yet TCRdb's version contains in-frame clones alone and is incomplete. Altogether a few hundred thousand clones are present, roughly 80% being singletons, with the ten largest covering approximately 0.3%. Input material: PBMCs. These receptors were obtained from a girl under 10 years old in good health and CMV-seronegative.

The chain uses TRBV27 and TRBJ1-2; the D is unclear. From germline, CDR1 is MNHEY and CDR2 SMNVEV (reference sequence). The CDR3 consists of 15 residues. V shed 3 bases and J shed 7 bases, with 18 bases lying between them. Here the CDR3 DNA reads TGTGCCAGCAGTTTTCGCGCTCGGGGATCCGTTGGCTACACCTTC. Protein product: CASSFRARGSVGYTF.

The chain joins TRBV2 to TRBJ1-2; 8 bases map to TRBD1. V trimming: 7 bases; J trimming: 3 bases; junction bases outside the gene matches: 4. This CDR3 is built from 13 residues. The germline V gene encodes CDR1 SNHLY and CDR2 FYNNEI. The chain's CDR3 is CASKDREDYGYTF. The CDR3 coding sequence is TGTGCCAGCAAGGACAGGGAGGACTATGGCTACACCTTC.

CDR3 loop: CAWSVRSWGGNTIYF. CDR3 sequence (DNA): TGTGCCTGGAGTGTACGTTCCTGGGGCGGAAACACCATATATTTT. The chain has TRBV30 and TRBJ1-3, with D tentatively TRBD1 (5 bases). Germline CDR1 reads GTSNPN; CDR2 reads SVGIG (reference sequence). This CDR3 has 15 amino acids. V lost 0 bases, J lost 4 bases, and 13 bases lay in between. Variable domain in full (rest from reference TRBV30 and TRBJ1-3): SQTIHQWPATLVQPVGSPLSLECTVEGTSNPNLYWYRQAAGRGLQLLFYSVGIGQISSEVPQNLSASRPQDRQFILSSKKLLLSDSGFYLCAWSVRSWGGNTIYFGEGSWLTVV.

This clone was picked up one time. V gene TRBV2 combines with J gene TRBJ1-2; 9 bases line up with TRBD1. Germline CDR1 is SNHLY and CDR2 is FYNNEI. V lost 5 bases to trimming and J lost 3 bases; unmatched junction nucleotides: 10. The CDR3 is 16 amino acids. For the CDR3, the DNA is TGTGCCAGCAGTCCGAGCCGGGACAGGGCCCACTATGGCTACACCTTC. This translates into CASSPSRDRAHYGYTF.

V and J are TRBV27 and TRBJ2-7; the match to TRBD2 covers 9 bases. V was pared by 5 bases and J by 4 bases, with 12 bases of the junction left unmatched. The CDR3 loop spans 16 amino acids. Looked up from germline, CDR1 is MNHEY and CDR2 is SMNVEV (reference sequence). CDR3 DNA sequence: TGTGCCAGCAGTGCCTTCGGCGGGAGGGCCCTATACGAGCAGTACTTC. Residues: CASSAFGGRALYEQYF.

Written as DNA, the CDR3 is TGTGCCAGCAGCTTAGTAGCGGGAGCAACTAAGAATGAGCAGTTCTTC. Translating gives CASSLVAGATKNEQFF. J is TRBJ2-1 and V is TRBV7-8; 9 nucleotides line up with TRBD2. Germline V CDR1 and CDR2: SGHVS, FQNEAQ. V lost 1 base, J lost 7 bases, and 8 bases stayed unmatched. The CDR3 sequence is 16 residues long. The full variable domain, completed using reference TRBV7-8 and TRBJ2-1, is GAGVSQSPRYKVAKRGQDVALRCDPISGHVSLFWYQQALGQGPEFLTYFQNEAQLDKSGLPSDRFFAERPEGSVSTLKIQRTQQEDSAVYLCASSLVAGATKNEQFFGPGTRLTVL.

The chain joins TRBV4-2 to TRBJ1-2, with 7 bases identical to TRBD1. From germline, CDR1 is LGHNA and CDR2 YNFKEQ. V shed 4 bases, J shed 7 bases, and the junction held 6 bases outside the gene matches. The CDR3 covers 13 residues. The CDR3 region is CASSPVGQAGYTF. Here the CDR3 DNA reads TGTGCCAGCAGCCCCGTAGGACAGGCTGGCTACACCTTC.

V gene TRBV27 combines with J gene TRBJ2-7, with D unresolved. Trimming shortened V by 5 bases and J by 3 bases, and 11 bases separated the two germline ends. Germline-derived CDR1 and CDR2 are MNHEY and SMNVEV (reference sequence). The CDR3 extends over 13 amino acids. CDR3 nucleotide sequence: TGTGCCAGCAGTCGGTCTTCCCTCTACGAGCAGTACTTC. It translates to CASSRSSLYEQYF.

The rearrangement links TRBV7-8 to TRBJ2-1, with 9 nucleotides matching TRBD2. Germline CDR1 and CDR2: SGHVS and FQNEAQ. The CDR3 is 16 amino acids. V lost 2 bases and J lost 7; bases outside the gene matches: 9. CDR3 region: CASSLWREGPGNEQFF. For the CDR3, the DNA is TGTGCCAGCAGCTTATGGCGGGAGGGCCCGGGGAATGAGCAGTTCTTC.

V usage is TRBV30 and J usage is TRBJ1-3, with a possible D match to TRBD1 (6 bases). Per the germline V gene, CDR1 is GTSNPN and CDR2 is SVGIG (reference sequence). The CDR3 consists of 14 residues. V dropped 3 bases and J dropped 7 bases, with 16 bases sitting between them. CDR3 loop: CAWRSYRRGNTIYF. The CDR3 region has the DNA TGTGCCTGGAGATCGTACAGAAGGGGGAACACCATATATTTT.

This chain uses TRBV6-1 with TRBJ2-7; 9 bases map to TRBD1. The CDR3 sequence is 17 residues long. Losses at the gene ends were 0 bases for V and 3 bases for J; bases not matched to a gene: 9. Germline V gene sequence: CDR1 MNHNS, CDR2 SASEGT. CDR3 sequence (DNA): TGTGCCAGCAGTGAAGCGCGGGCGGGACAGGGCGACTACGAGCAGTACTTC. Translating gives CASSEARAGQGDYEQYF.

This chain joins TRBV5-1 and TRBJ2-1, with 7 bases matching TRBD1. J was trimmed by 3 bases and V by 0 bases; bases with no gene match: 3. The CDR3 totals 15 residues. Germline V lookup: CDR1 SGHRS, CDR2 YFSETQ. This CDR3 reads CASSLDDRVYNEQFF. Here the CDR3 DNA reads TGCGCCAGCAGCTTGGACGACAGGGTCTACAATGAGCAGTTCTTC.

The chain links TRBV4-1 to TRBJ2-7, with a tentative D call TRBD1 (6 bases). The CDR3 covers 16 residues. Trimming took off 3 bases at V and 0 bases at J, with 15 bases between the two ends. Germline loops: CDR1 MGHRA, CDR2 YSYEKL. The CDR3 is CASSHVLGGVSYEQYF. CDR3 in DNA: TGCGCCAGCAGCCACGTGTTAGGGGGAGTCTCCTACGAGCAGTACTTC.

This chain connects TRBV6-1 to TRBJ2-6; no definite D call. Germline loops: CDR1 MNHNS, CDR2 SASEGT. Trimming took off 6 bases at V and 0 bases at J, with 6 bases between the two ends. The CDR3 spans 14 residues. The CDR3, as DNA: TGTGCCAGCAGGAGGAGCTCTGGGGCCAACGTCCTGACTTTC. Translation: CASRRSSGANVLTF.

V usage is TRBV15 and J usage is TRBJ2-5; D may be TRBD1 (6 bases). V was cut by 3 bases and J by 1 base, with 12 bases left in between. In germline, CDR1 is LNHNV, CDR2 YYDKDF (reference sequence). This CDR3 is 15 amino acids long. The CDR3 DNA sequence: TGTGCCACCAGCAGCCAAACAGGGAGCCAAGAGACCCAGTACTTC. Protein sequence: CATSSQTGSQETQYF.

V is TRBV5-1 and J is TRBJ1-2, with 8 bases matching TRBD1. CDR1 SGHRS and CDR2 YFSETQ come from the germline V gene. The CDR3 has 15 residues. The ends lost 4 bases at V and 4 bases at J; junction bases unmatched: 9. For the CDR3, the DNA is TGCGCCAGCAGCGCGGAGATACAGGGGGTCTATGGCTACACCTTC. This codes for CASSAEIQGVYGYTF.

This clone was observed a few times. This chain links TRBV2 with TRBJ1-6; tentatively, D is TRBD1 (5 bases). Germline-derived CDR1 and CDR2 are SNHLY and FYNNEI. The CDR3 contains 12 residues. V was trimmed by 1 base and J by 13 bases, leaving 8 bases between them. The CDR3 spells CASSEGTIPLHF. The CDR3 nucleotides read TGTGCCAGCAGTGAAGGGACAATCCCCCTCCACTTT.

This sequence joins TRBV30 and TRBJ2-3; 8 bases fit TRBD2. The V segment lost 4 bases and the J segment 2 bases; nucleotides outside the gene matches: 8. This CDR3 comprises 15 residues. In germline, CDR1 is GTSNPN, CDR2 SVGIG (reference sequence). The CDR3 bases are TGTGCCTGGACGTCCCAGCGGGGGAACACAGATACGCAGTATTTT. Protein product: CAWTSQRGNTDTQYF.

This clone has only a few counts. The V and J genes are TRBV4-1 and TRBJ2-3; D remains unclear. The CDR3 extends over 14 amino acids. V shed 4 bases and J shed 8 bases, with 16 bases lying between them. In germline, CDR1 is MGHRA, CDR2 YSYEKL. CDR3 in amino acids: CASSPSPIVGTQYF. Here the CDR3 DNA reads TGCGCCAGCAGCCCATCCCCAATAGTTGGTACGCAGTATTTT.

CDR3 in DNA: TGTGCCAGCAGGACAGGAAGTATCACAACCTACAATGAGCAGTTCTTC. Translated: CASRTGSITTYNEQFF. The V call is TRBV28, the J call TRBJ2-1, with a tentative D call TRBD1 (6 bases). Trimming left V 6 bases short and J 2 bases short, with 17 bases between. The CDR3 has 16 residues. Germline CDR1 and CDR2: MDHEN and SYDVKM.

The V and J genes are TRBV19 and TRBJ1-5, with D maybe TRBD1 (5 bases). CDR3 length equals 13 residues. V gave up 10 bases and J gave up 4 bases, with 14 bases separating them. CDR1 is LNHDA and CDR2 is SQIVND in the germline V gene (reference sequence). CDR3 sequence: CATQRGGNQPQHF. The CDR3 DNA sequence: TGTGCCACCCAGAGGGGAGGGAATCAGCCCCAGCATTTT.

The chain uses TRBV28 and TRBJ1-6; no clear D gene. This CDR3 is 16 amino acids long. CDR1 MDHEN and CDR2 SYDVKM come from the germline V gene. The V end was cut by 5 bases, the J end by 4 bases, with 15 bases between. CDR3 in DNA: TGTGCCAGCAGTCCTAGGATATTTGGGTATAATTCACCCCTCCACTTT. Amino acids: CASSPRIFGYNSPLHF.

This rearrangement joins TRBV10-1 to TRBJ2-7; a possible D gene is TRBD2 (6 bases). The CDR3 totals 15 residues. Per the germline V gene, CDR1 is WNHNN and CDR2 is SYGVQD (reference sequence). Trimming shortened V by 9 bases and J by 4 bases, and 22 bases separated the two germline ends. The CDR3 coding sequence is TGCGCCAGTAAACCGACTCCGGGACTCATGTACGAGCAGTACTTC. This gives the protein CASKPTPGLMYEQYF.